A selection of T cell receptor beta chains follows, all from one sample in a study of technical replicates of blood from several donors. Some clones are missing from TCRdb's copy, which holds only in-frame ones; the method was immunoSEQ multiplex PCR. This sample has about 12,000 clones, with 94% found just once. The sample consisted of PBMCs. These receptors were taken from a human donor in good health. The CDR3 runs from the conserved cysteine through the conserved F or W. A D gene is named only where the DNA matches it firmly. Clone size is given for some rows only: seen once, a few or many times, or a class if the clone is expanded.

d_call,v_call,j_call,clone_size,cdr3_aa,cdr3_nt
TRBD2,TRBV18,TRBJ2-1,NA,CASSPGSGRTNEQFF,TGTGCCAGCTCACCAGGTAGCGGGAGGACCAATGAGCAGTTCTTC
TRBD1,TRBV30,TRBJ1-2,NA,CAWSPGGQGARGMYGYTF,TGTGCCTGGAGTCCAGGCGGACAGGGGGCCCGAGGGATGTATGGCTACACCTTC
TRBD1,TRBV27,TRBJ2-1,NA,CASSGDRGHNEQFF,TGTGCCAGCTCCGGGGACAGGGGGCACAATGAGCAGTTCTTC
NA,TRBV6-5,TRBJ2-2,NA,CASSTGTLRGGELFF,TGTGCCAGTTCAACCGGGACTCTAAGGGGCGGGGAGCTGTTTTTT
TRBD2,TRBV5-1,TRBJ2-7,NA,CASSLGAGGAYEQYF,TGCGCCAGCAGCTTGGGGGCGGGAGGTGCCTACGAGCAGTACTTC
NA,TRBV7-3,TRBJ1-1,NA,CASSFTVGDTEAFF,TGTGCCAGCAGCTTTACGGTCGGGGACACTGAAGCTTTCTTT
NA,TRBV6-5,TRBJ2-7,NA,CASSYSTSPPYEQYF,TGTGCCAGCAGTTACTCGACTAGTCCACCCTACGAGCAGTACTTC
TRBD2,TRBV4-1,TRBJ2-3,NA,CASSPEESGRDTQYF,TGCGCCAGCAGCCCGGAGGAGAGCGGGAGGGATACGCAGTATTTT
TRBD1,TRBV27,TRBJ2-1,NA,CASSSRGTGVLSYNEQFF,TGTGCCAGCAGTTCCAGGGGGACAGGGGTCCTCTCCTACAATGAGCAGTTCTTC
NA,TRBV9,TRBJ2-5,NA,CASSATDRYQETQYF,TGTGCCAGCAGCGCGACGGACAGATACCAAGAGACCCAGTACTTC
NA,TRBV5-1,TRBJ2-5,NA,CASSLGSETQYF,TGCGCCAGCAGCTTGGGTAGCGAGACCCAGTACTTC
NA,TRBV12-5,TRBJ1-5,NA,CASGHGQYSNQPQHF,TGTGCTAGTGGCCACGGACAGTATAGCAATCAGCCCCAGCATTTT
NA,TRBV30,TRBJ1-3,NA,CAWTGGSGNTIYF,TGTGCCTGGACAGGTGGAAGTGGAAACACCATATATTTT
NA,TRBV7-9,TRBJ2-7,NA,CASSHRDEQYF,TGTGCCAGCAGCCACAGGGACGAGCAGTACTTC
NA,TRBV5-1,TRBJ1-1,NA,CASSLGQSTEAFF,TGCGCCAGCAGCTTGGGACAGTCCACTGAAGCTTTCTTT
TRBD2,TRBV5-1,TRBJ2-3,NA,CASSLAGTSGTDTQYF,TGCGCCAGCAGCTTGGCCGGGACTAGCGGCACAGATACGCAGTATTTT
TRBD2,TRBV7-7,TRBJ2-5,NA,CASSSGLAGVETQYF,TGTGCCAGCAGCTCGGGACTAGCGGGAGTAGAGACCCAGTACTTC
TRBD1,TRBV28,TRBJ1-5,NA,CASSPGQGEYSNQPQHF,TGTGCCAGCAGCCCGGGACAGGGAGAATATAGCAATCAGCCCCAGCATTTT
TRBD2,TRBV27,TRBJ2-7,once,CASSFSGATYEQYF,TGTGCCAGCAGCTTTAGCGGGGCCACCTACGAGCAGTACTTC
TRBD2,TRBV13,TRBJ2-1,NA,CASSRPSLAGVVSSYNEQFF,TGTGCCAGCAGCCGCCCCTCACTAGCGGGTGTCGTAAGCTCCTACAATGAGCAGTTCTTC
NA,TRBV4-1,TRBJ2-7,once,CASSLRKERADYEQYF,TGCGCCAGCAGCCTCCGTAAGGAGCGGGCCGACTACGAGCAGTACTTC
TRBD1,TRBV19,TRBJ2-7,NA,CASSIAGQGYEQYF,TGTGCCAGTAGTATAGCGGGACAGGGTTACGAGCAGTACTTC
TRBD2,TRBV6-4,TRBJ2-1,few,CASSELAGERNEQFF,TGTGCCAGCAGTGAGCTAGCGGGAGAGCGCAATGAGCAGTTCTTC
TRBD1,TRBV18,TRBJ2-7,NA,CASSGDRAYEQYF,TGTGCCAGCTCAGGGGACAGGGCCTACGAGCAGTACTTC
NA,TRBV11-2,TRBJ1-2,NA,CASSPTGVNYGYTF,TGTGCCAGCAGCCCGACAGGCGTCAACTATGGCTACACCTTC
NA,TRBV5-1,TRBJ2-7,NA,CASRASYEQYF,TGCGCCAGCAGAGCGTCCTACGAGCAGTACTTC
TRBD2,TRBV19,TRBJ2-6,NA,CASSTGLAGARGANVLTF,TGTGCCAGTAGTACGGGACTAGCGGGAGCTCGTGGGGCCAACGTCCTGACTTTC
NA,TRBV25-1,TRBJ2-4,NA,CASSEDSPKNIQYF,TGTGCCAGCAGTGAAGACAGTCCTAAAAACATTCAGTACTTC
NA,TRBV10-3,TRBJ1-1,NA,CAISESGAANTEAFF,TGTGCCATCAGTGAGTCGGGGGCAGCTAACACTGAAGCTTTCTTT
NA,TRBV25-1,TRBJ1-1,NA,CASSELEAGAGEAFF,TGTGCCAGCAGTGAATTAGAAGCGGGGGCGGGGGAAGCTTTCTTT